The 10 T cell receptor beta chains in this list originate from one sample, sequenced in a study of T cell responses to AZD1222 COVID-19 vaccine (dated by TCRdb to the early 2020s). The sample's time point label is to be understood as: baseline before first vaccination. The library was produced with the immunoSEQ multiplex PCR assay. The table was pulled from immuneACCESS by TCRdb, which kept in-frame rearrangements only. Such tables lose some clones; where checked, under half of the loss comes from unresolved V genes, and the rest has no known cause. Present in this sample are fewer than 130,000 clones, around 82% of which were seen just once. Around 4.6% of the sample is held by the ten biggest clonotypes. The specimen was peripheral blood, collected on day 0 of AZD1222 vaccination. The source is an adult in good health.

The J gene is TRBJ1-2, the V gene TRBV5-4; D remains unclear. This CDR3 is built from 13 residues. In germline, CDR1 is SGHNT, CDR2 YYREEE (reference sequence). V was pared by 5 bases and J by 1 base, with 9 bases between. The CDR3: CASRRWGNYGYTF. For the CDR3, the DNA is TGTGCCAGCAGGCGGTGGGGTAACTATGGCTACACCTTC.

This chain connects TRBV6-5 to TRBJ2-2; D is perhaps TRBD1 (5 bases). The CDR3 has 15 amino acids. V was clipped by 5 bases and J by 1 base, with 11 bases between them. CDR1 and CDR2 (germline): MNHEY, SVGAGI. Here the CDR3 DNA reads TGTGCCAGCAGTCCCATCACAGGGAACACCGGGGAGCTGTTTTTT. Translated: CASSPITGNTGELFF.

The J gene is TRBJ1-2, the V gene TRBV5-1; no reliable D call. The germline V and J ends were trimmed by 4 bases and 6 bases, with 16 bases remaining between them. In germline, CDR1 is SGHRS, CDR2 YFSETQ. CDR3 length: 14 amino acids. The CDR3: CASSPAQVRDGYTF. Here the CDR3 DNA reads TGCGCCAGCAGCCCGGCGCAGGTGCGGGATGGCTACACCTTC.

This chain uses TRBV7-3 with TRBJ2-1, with D uncertain. V was trimmed by 2 bases and J by 0 bases, leaving 8 bases between them. Germline V CDR1 and CDR2: SGHTA, FQGTGA. This CDR3 region has 15 residues. This chain's CDR3 is CASSLSSNSYNEQFF. The CDR3 region has the DNA TGTGCCAGCAGCTTATCCTCCAACTCCTACAATGAGCAGTTCTTC.

The chain combines TRBV27 with TRBJ2-2; 7 positions match TRBD1. Germline V gene sequence: CDR1 MNHEY, CDR2 SMNVEV (reference sequence). The CDR3 has 14 amino acids. The V segment lost 7 bases and the J segment 7 bases; nucleotides outside the gene matches: 9. For the CDR3, the DNA is TGTGCCAGCAAAACAGACAGGGTCGGCGGGGAGCTGTTTTTT. It codes for CASKTDRVGGELFF.

Only a few counts were recorded for this clone. This chain connects TRBV19 to TRBJ1-5, with D perhaps matching TRBD1 (5 bases). CDR3 size: 14 residues. V lost 8 bases and J 4 bases, leaving 15 bases between the germline ends. CDR1 and CDR2 from the germline V gene are LNHDA and SQIVND (reference sequence). CDR3 DNA sequence: TGTGCCAGTCTTCCGGGACGGGAAAATCAGCCCCAGCATTTT. Its translation is CASLPGRENQPQHF.

The V gene is TRBV5-6, the J gene TRBJ2-7, with 9 positions matching TRBD1. The trim removed 0 bases at V and 3 bases at J, leaving 4 bases unmatched. The CDR3 has 15 amino acids. In germline, CDR1 is SGHDT, CDR2 YYEEEE. CDR3: CASSLGGTGYYEQYF. As DNA, the CDR3 is TGTGCCAGCAGCTTGGGGGGGACAGGGTACTACGAGCAGTACTTC.

This sequence joins TRBV2 and TRBJ1-4, with D uncertain. This CDR3 has 15 residues. V was trimmed by 5 bases and J by 0 bases, leaving 10 bases between them. Germline loops: CDR1 SNHLY, CDR2 FYNNEI. The CDR3 nucleotides read TGTGCCAGCAGTCGAGACGGTGCAACTAATGAAAAACTGTTTTTT. It yields the protein CASSRDGATNEKLFF.

The rearrangement joins TRBV9 to TRBJ2-5; D might be TRBD1 (6 bases). The V and J ends lost 2 bases and 5 bases respectively, with 10 bases between them. This CDR3 spans 13 amino acids. CDR1 and CDR2 (germline): SGDLS, YYNGEE. The CDR3 here is CASSVLQGETQYF. The CDR3, as DNA: TGTGCCAGCAGCGTTTTACAGGGTGAGACCCAGTACTTC. Variable domain in full (rest from reference TRBV9 and TRBJ2-5): DSGVTQTPKHLITATGQRVTLRCSPRSGDLSVYWYQQSLDQGLQFLIQYYNGEERAKGNILERFSAQQFPDLHSELNLSSLELGDSALYFCASSVLQGETQYFGPGTRLLVL.

This clone turned up a few times. The gene calls are TRBV27 and TRBJ1-1, with unresolved D. The V gene's germline CDR1 is MNHEY and CDR2 SMNVEV (reference sequence). This CDR3 has 11 amino acids. V was shortened by 8 bases and J by 8 bases, with 12 bases between the two germline ends. The DNA for the CDR3 is TGTGCCAGCCGACGGAGAAGCGAAGCTTTCTTT. Translated, it gives CASRRRSEAFF.